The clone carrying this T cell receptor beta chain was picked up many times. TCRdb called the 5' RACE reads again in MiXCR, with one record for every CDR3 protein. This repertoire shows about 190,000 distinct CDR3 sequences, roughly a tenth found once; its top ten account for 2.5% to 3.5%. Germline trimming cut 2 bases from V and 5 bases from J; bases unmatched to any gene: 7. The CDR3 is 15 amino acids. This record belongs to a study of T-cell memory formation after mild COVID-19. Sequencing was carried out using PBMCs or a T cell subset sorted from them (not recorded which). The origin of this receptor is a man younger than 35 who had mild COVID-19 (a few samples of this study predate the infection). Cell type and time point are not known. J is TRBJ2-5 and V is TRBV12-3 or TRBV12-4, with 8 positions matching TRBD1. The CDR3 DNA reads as TGTGCCAGCAGTTTATCGCAGGGGGCGAGGGAGACCCAGTACTTC. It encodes CASSLSQGARETQYF.